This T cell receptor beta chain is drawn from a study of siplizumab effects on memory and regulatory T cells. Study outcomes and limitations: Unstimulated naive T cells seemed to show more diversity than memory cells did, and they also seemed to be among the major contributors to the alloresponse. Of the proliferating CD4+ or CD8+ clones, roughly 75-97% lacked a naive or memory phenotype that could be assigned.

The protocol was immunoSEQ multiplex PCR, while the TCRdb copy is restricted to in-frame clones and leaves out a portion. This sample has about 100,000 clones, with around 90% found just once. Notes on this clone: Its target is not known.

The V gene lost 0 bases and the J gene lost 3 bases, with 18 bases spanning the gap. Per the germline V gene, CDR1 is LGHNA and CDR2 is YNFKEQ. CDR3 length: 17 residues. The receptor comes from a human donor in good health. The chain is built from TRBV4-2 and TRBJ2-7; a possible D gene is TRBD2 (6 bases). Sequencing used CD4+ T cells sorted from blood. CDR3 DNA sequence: TGTGCCAGCAGCCAAGATGCGGGGCCAGGGAGGATCTACGAGCAGTACTTC. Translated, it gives CASSQDAGPGRIYEQYF.